This T cell receptor beta chain was sequenced in a study of blood T cell repertoires in COVID-19. Study-wide background: The United States, Italy and Spain supplied acute and convalescent COVID-19 samples.

Study processing details: How many nucleated cells were present was estimated from reference gene primer amplification. The data were produced by immunoSEQ multiplex PCR, yet TCRdb's version contains in-frame clones alone and is incomplete. For V, J and clone size, that table is used; D and trimming come from the DNA. The data contain about 200,000 clones, around 87% of them singletons. The origin of this receptor is a man in his sixties with acute or convalescent COVID-19. The sample taken for sequencing was peripheral blood.

CDR3 nucleotides: TGTGCCAGCTCAAAGAGGGGGCCAGGGGTGGGCAATCAGCCCCAGCATTTT. Translated: CASSKRGPGVGNQPQHF. This chain connects TRBV18 to TRBJ1-5; TRBD1 matches at 7 bases. The germline V gene encodes CDR1 KGHSH and CDR2 LQKENI. The CDR3 length is 17 residues. V was clipped by 5 bases and J by 2 bases; unmatched bases: 12.